This record covers a single TCR beta chain. Its binding antigen is unknown. No base quality values were provided; no much bigger clone lies one nucleotide off. These data are taken from a study of blood T cell repertoires in COVID-19 (TCRdb year 2020). About the study as a whole: Samples covering the acute and convalescent phases of COVID-19 were provided by collaborators in the United States, Italy and Spain. The prospective study material was composed of cDNA or gDNA derived from T cells, B-cell-depleted T cells, or PBMCs. Subjects who had been exposed to COVID-19, were actively infected with it, or had recovered from it provided the deeply sampled blood TCRbeta repertoires that made up the dataset. The repertoires were made available in a free public database intended to serve as a resource for research on the immune response to SARS-CoV-2. Samples were obtained from the ongoing ImmuneRACE study (first 160 participants) and from about 1,300 subjects provided by 6 global collaborators. Sample metadata almost always included a de-identified subject ID, COVID-19 status, age in years and sex. Where HLA class I and class II types were available, the types were taken from metadata supplied by the sample provider, not from assay-based typing.

On the study overall, not on this receptor specifically: The quantity of clinical and demographic metadata differed by source and by participant and was supplied without curation.

The immunoSEQ Assay, a bias-controlled multiplex PCR, was used to amplify TCRbeta CDR3 regions from genomic DNA. The authors processed their data as follows. Within the assay, amplification of reference gene primers was used to estimate how many nucleated cells each sample contained. To quantify the absolute abundance of each unique TCRbeta CDR3 rearrangement, sequence reads were collapsed and filtered. For each sample, productive Simpson clonality was calculated as the square root of Simpson's diversity index across productive rearrangements. TCRdb took over this immuneACCESS table, retaining in-frame rearrangements with V and J assigned. Such tables are incomplete; in checked studies, under half of the missing clones stem from an unresolved V gene, and the remainder is unexplained. V, J and clone size are taken as reported in that table, and D and trimming were inferred from the DNA itself. Across this sample there are some 120,000 clones, with roughly four fifths seen only once. Less than 8% of the sample rests with the top ten.

Each collaborating institution followed its own protocols to collect whole blood in K2EDTA tubes. For TCRbeta analysis, collaborators shipped samples as frozen whole blood, isolated PBMCs, or DNA extracted from either of those sample types. For CDR1 and CDR2, the germline V gene lists SGHTA and FQGNSA. The CDR3 has 18 amino acids, counting the end cysteine and phenylalanine. Only the CDR3 part of the read is kept: 54 bases, read in frame from the first base. Trimming removed 0 bases from V and 1 base from J; the gene matches leave 6 bases unexplained. This TCR derives from a man in his 70s with active or convalescent COVID-19. Sample: peripheral blood. The rearranged chain carries TRBV7-2 and TRBJ2-7; 13 of the junction bases match TRBD2. The DNA reads TGTGCCAGCAGCTTAGCGTTCGGACTAGCGGGAGTGTCCTACGAGCAGTACTTC. This gives the protein CASSLAFGLAGVSYEQYF.